Presented here are 26 T cell receptor beta chains from one specimen sequenced in a study of cytomegalovirus exposure and HLA in healthy donors. The PCR used 60 Vbeta and 13 Jbeta primers. Assay used: immunoSEQ multiplex PCR; TCRdb lists only in-frame clones, some missing. The top ten clones hold 0.65% to 0.85% of a sample with approximately 100,000 clones, just over 70% of them seen once. Specimen: PBMCs. Source of these receptors: a boy younger than 18 in good health and CMV-seronegative.

The gene calls are TRBV7-2 and TRBJ2-6, with D unresolved. Per the germline V gene, CDR1 is SGHTA and CDR2 is FQGNSA. The CDR3 totals 18 residues. V dropped 0 bases and J dropped 3 bases, with 15 bases sitting between them. CDR3 amino acids: CASSLASMRALGANVLTF. The CDR3, as DNA: TGTGCCAGCAGCTTAGCAAGCATGCGCGCGCTTGGGGCCAACGTCCTGACTTTC.

The sample holds a few counts of this clone. CDR3 in amino acids: CASSSTITSLREQYF. CDR3 DNA sequence: TGTGCCAGCAGTTCAACAATAACTAGTCTTCGGGAGCAGTACTTC. The chain links TRBV28 to TRBJ2-7; a weak D match, TRBD2 (5 bases). This CDR3 has 15 residues. CDR1 is MDHEN and CDR2 is SYDVKM in the germline V gene. Trimming left V 4 bases short and J 7 bases short, with 20 bases between. Combining the CDR3 with reference TRBV28 and TRBJ2-7 gives the whole variable domain DVKVTQSSRYLVKRTGEKVFLECVQDMDHENMFWYRQDPGLGLRLIYFSYDVKMKEKGDIPEGYSVSREKKERFSLILESASTNQTSMYLCASSSTITSLREQYFGPGTRLTVT.

V is TRBV27 and J is TRBJ2-5; 7 nucleotides align to TRBD1. The J segment lost 3 bases and the V segment lost 5 bases, leaving 6 bases of the junction unmatched. Germline CDR1 is MNHEY and CDR2 is SMNVEV (reference sequence). The CDR3 loop spans 14 amino acids. The CDR3 nucleotides are TGTGCCAGCAGTCTCCACAGGGGAGAAGAGACCCAGTACTTC. Its protein product is CASSLHRGEETQYF.

The chain is built from TRBV30 and TRBJ1-1; tentatively, D is TRBD1 (6 bases). The germline CDR1 and CDR2 sequences are GTSNPN and SVGIG (reference sequence). The ends were cut back, 2 bases at V and 0 bases at J, with 7 bases in the middle. This CDR3 region has 13 residues. The CDR3 nucleotides are TGTGCCTGGAGTCAGGGGTTGAACACTGAAGCTTTCTTT. Protein product: CAWSQGLNTEAFF.

A few counts support this clone. V is TRBV9 and J is TRBJ2-3; the D gene is possibly TRBD2 (5 bases). Trimming took off 4 bases at V and 4 bases at J, with 13 bases between the two ends. Germline values: CDR1 SGDLS, CDR2 YYNGEE. The CDR3 sequence is 14 residues long. The CDR3 loop reads CASSPRTAADTQYF. In DNA form, the CDR3 reads TGTGCCAGCAGCCCAAGGACTGCCGCAGATACGCAGTATTTT.

CDR3 region: CAITPGSGNTIYF. The CDR3 bases are TGTGCTATTACCCCAGGGTCTGGAAACACCATATATTTT. The gene calls are TRBV21-1 and TRBJ1-3; the table names TRBD1, a call not compared with the DNA. TRBV21-1 counts as a pseudogene. The CDR3 runs 13 residues.

The chain links TRBV6-5 to TRBJ2-7; possibly TRBD2 for D (6 bases). V dropped 0 bases and J dropped 3 bases, with 12 bases sitting between them. Germline V gene lookup returns CDR1 MNHEY and CDR2 SVGAGI. The CDR3 length is 15 residues. The CDR3, as DNA: TGTGCCAGCAGTTACTCCGGAGGGGCCGTCTACGAGCAGTACTTC. This translates into CASSYSGGAVYEQYF.

The chain employs TRBV9 and TRBJ2-3; D remains unclear. V lost 2 bases, J lost 4 bases, and 8 bases lay in between. In germline, CDR1 is SGDLS, CDR2 YYNGEE. The length of the CDR3 is 13 residues. CDR3 in DNA: TGTGCCAGCAGCGTCTCCCCGGCAGATACGCAGTATTTT. Translated: CASSVSPADTQYF.

This chain joins TRBV18 and TRBJ2-7, with 7 bases aligning to TRBD1. Germline V gene sequence: CDR1 KGHSH, CDR2 LQKENI. The CDR3 has 16 residues. The V gene end was trimmed by 3 bases and the J gene end by 1 base; junction bases not matched to a gene: 9. CDR3 protein: CASSPNAGGASYEQYF. CDR3 in DNA: TGTGCCAGCTCACCCAATGCAGGGGGAGCATCCTACGAGCAGTACTTC. Combining the CDR3 with reference TRBV18 and TRBJ2-7 gives the whole variable domain NAGVMQNPRHLVRRRGQEARLRCSPMKGHSHVYWYRQLPEEGLKFMVYLQKENIIDESGMPKERFSAEFPKEGPSILRIQQVVRGDSAAYFCASSPNAGGASYEQYFGPGTRLTVT.

This clone was seen more than once but under ten times. The chain combines TRBV5-4 with TRBJ2-3; 9 bases line up with TRBD2. This CDR3 comprises 20 residues. V was pared by 4 bases and J by 1 base, with 19 bases of the junction left unmatched. CDR1 is SGHNT and CDR2 is YYREEE in the germline V gene (reference sequence). CDR3 bases: TGTGCCAGCAGCCCCCCACCTATAGCGGGGGCGGCCGGAGGCACAGATACGCAGTATTTT. This translates into CASSPPPIAGAAGGTDTQYF.

This chain joins TRBV6-1 and TRBJ2-7; possible D gene TRBD1, 7 bases. V was cut by 2 bases and J by 3 bases, with 23 bases left in between. CDR1 is MNHNS and CDR2 is SASEGT in the germline V gene. The CDR3 is made up of 18 amino acids. The CDR3 sequence: CASSEWGWGAGGFYEQYF. CDR3 bases: TGTGCCAGCAGTGAATGGGGTTGGGGGGCAGGGGGTTTCTACGAGCAGTACTTC.

The chain combines TRBV6-1 with TRBJ2-7, with 7 bases aligning to TRBD2. V shed 1 base and J 2 bases; nucleotides not matched to a gene: 8. CDR3 length: 16 residues. CDR1 is MNHNS and CDR2 is SASEGT in the germline V gene. The CDR3 DNA reads TGTGCCAGCAGTGAAGTTCGAGGGAGGGGTGCCTACGAGCAGTACTTC. Its protein is CASSEVRGRGAYEQYF.

The CDR3 sequence: CASSLPGGNQPQHF. CDR3 in DNA: TGTGCCAGCAGCCTTCCGGGGGGCAATCAGCCCCAGCATTTT. The genes are TRBV7-2 and TRBJ1-5, with a weak D call TRBD1 (5 bases). The CDR3 runs 14 residues. V lost 5 bases to trimming and J lost 2 bases, with 10 bases between them. Per germline, CDR1 SGHTA and CDR2 FQGNSA.

This clone occurred a few times. The rearrangement joins TRBV9 to TRBJ2-1, with TRBD2 matching over 15 bases. Germline V lookup: CDR1 SGDLS, CDR2 YYNGEE. V shed 4 bases, J shed 9 bases, and the junction held 11 bases outside the gene matches. The CDR3 has 17 residues. CDR3 amino acids: CASSPSGTSGRRGEQFF. DNA for the CDR3: TGTGCCAGCAGCCCCTCCGGGACTAGCGGGAGGCGTGGTGAGCAGTTCTTC. Together with reference TRBV9 and TRBJ2-1, the CDR3 gives the full variable domain: DSGVTQTPKHLITATGQRVTLRCSPRSGDLSVYWYQQSLDQGLQFLIQYYNGEERAKGNILERFSAQQFPDLHSELNLSSLELGDSALYFCASSPSGTSGRRGEQFFGPGTRLTVL.

The chain recombines TRBV5-4 with TRBJ1-5; possibly TRBD1 for D (5 bases). The CDR3 is 13 amino acids. V gave up 4 bases and J gave up 7 bases, with 12 bases separating them. Per germline, CDR1 SGHNT and CDR2 YYREEE (reference sequence). CDR3 region: CASSRGREQPQHF. CDR3 in DNA: TGTGCCAGCAGCCGGGGGAGGGAGCAGCCCCAGCATTTT.

The chain carries TRBV6-5 and TRBJ2-3, with 7 bases aligning to TRBD2. The CDR3 totals 14 residues. V was pared by 0 bases and J by 11 bases, with 8 bases of the junction left unmatched. Germline V gene data show CDR1 as MNHEY and CDR2 as SVGAGI. The CDR3 DNA reads as TGTGCCAGCAGTTACTCGCGAGAGCCGGGGGGGCAGTATTTT. Its protein is CASSYSREPGGQYF.

The chain employs TRBV9 and TRBJ2-3, with D maybe TRBD1 (5 bases). Germline CDR1 reads SGDLS; CDR2 reads YYNGEE. The germline V and J ends were trimmed by 4 bases and 2 bases, with 11 bases remaining between them. The CDR3 runs to 14 residues. Here the CDR3 DNA reads TGTGCCAGCAGCCGACAGATTCCCACAGATACGCAGTATTTT. Translated, it gives CASSRQIPTDTQYF.

This chain links TRBV7-9 with TRBJ1-3; unclear D gene. V was shortened by 6 bases and J by 3 bases, with 9 bases between the two germline ends. The CDR3 consists of 13 residues. Germline values: CDR1 SEHNR, CDR2 FQNEAQ (reference sequence). CDR3 sequence: CASRENSGNTIYF. The CDR3 DNA is TGTGCCAGCAGGGAAAACAGTGGAAACACCATATATTTT.

J is TRBJ2-7 and V is TRBV2, with D maybe TRBD2 (6 bases). The CDR3 is 13 amino acids. CDR1 SNHLY and CDR2 FYNNEI come from the germline V gene. V lost 9 bases to trimming and J lost 0 bases, with 12 bases between them. As DNA, the CDR3 is TGTGCCAGTCGGGGGATAAGCTCCTACGAGCAGTACTTC. Translated, it gives CASRGISSYEQYF.

The chain combines TRBV7-2 with TRBJ1-1; the D is unclear. V was shortened by 3 bases and J by 0 bases, with 8 bases between the two germline ends. The CDR3 runs 14 residues. Germline loops: CDR1 SGHTA, CDR2 FQGNSA. CDR3 sequence reads: CASSFVNMNTEAFF. The CDR3 nucleotides read TGTGCCAGCAGCTTCGTCAACATGAACACTGAAGCTTTCTTT. Full variable domain (rest looked up from reference TRBV7-2 and TRBJ1-1): GAGVSQSPSNKVTEKGKDVELRCDPISGHTALYWYRQSLGQGLEFLIYFQGNSAPDKSGLPSDRFSAERTGGSVSTLTIQRTQQEDSAVYLCASSFVNMNTEAFFGQGTRLTVV.

V usage is TRBV4-3 and J usage is TRBJ1-6, with D possibly TRBD1 on 5 matching bases. This CDR3 region has 14 residues. With 4 bases removed from V and 6 bases from J, the gap between germline ends came to 10 bases. CDR1 LGHNA and CDR2 YSLEER come from the germline V gene. The CDR3 here is CASSPREVNSPLHF. Here the CDR3 DNA reads TGCGCCAGCAGCCCCAGGGAGGTTAATTCACCCCTCCACTTT.

The chain links TRBV5-6 to TRBJ1-4, with 7 bases identical to TRBD1. The CDR3 runs 15 residues. With V trimmed by 3 bases and J by 6 bases, 8 bases remained unmatched. Germline CDR1 and CDR2: SGHDT and YYEEEE. The CDR3 loop is CASSWGTAHYEKLFF. The DNA for the CDR3 is TGTGCCAGCAGCTGGGGGACAGCACATTATGAAAAACTGTTTTTT.

The chain recombines TRBV6-5 with TRBJ1-1; D is undetermined. CDR3 size: 14 residues. Per the germline V gene, CDR1 is MNHEY and CDR2 is SVGAGI. V was trimmed by 5 bases and J by 1 base, leaving 11 bases between them. CDR3 in amino acids: CASSIRVRNTEAFF. For the CDR3, the DNA is TGTGCCAGCAGTATACGGGTGAGGAACACTGAAGCTTTCTTT.

The chain carries TRBV30 and TRBJ2-7; 7 nucleotides line up with TRBD1. CDR1 GTSNPN and CDR2 SVGIG come from the germline V gene (reference sequence). This CDR3 contains 12 residues. V gave up 2 bases and J gave up 3 bases; unmatched junction bases: 1. CDR3 nucleotide sequence: TGTGCCTGGAGTCGGGACAGCTACGAGCAGTACTTC. It yields the protein CAWSRDSYEQYF.

The chain uses TRBV27 and TRBJ1-4; 7 nucleotides agree with TRBD1. V gave up 5 bases and J gave up 7 bases; unmatched junction bases: 7. Germline V gene data show CDR1 as MNHEY and CDR2 as SMNVEV (reference sequence). CDR3 length equals 14 residues. The CDR3 DNA is TGTGCCAGCAGTCGACAGGGTTCAGGTGAAAAACTGTTTTTT. Translated, it gives CASSRQGSGEKLFF.

The CDR3 bases are TGTGCCAGCAGCTTGAGGACAGGGGGCGATTCTGAAAAACTGTTTTTT. Translated: CASSLRTGGDSEKLFF. The chain links TRBV5-8 to TRBJ1-4, with 11 nucleotides matching TRBD1. This CDR3 is built from 16 residues. With V trimmed by 1 base and J by 7 bases, 6 bases remained unmatched. Germline CDR1 reads SGHTS; CDR2 reads YDEGEE. The variable domain in full, with the rest retrieved from reference TRBV5-8 and TRBJ1-4, is EAGVTQSPTHLIKTRGQQATLRCSPISGHTSVYWYQQALGLGLQFLLWYDEGEERNRGNFPPRFSGRQFPNYSSELNVNALELEDSALYLCASSLRTGGDSEKLFFGSGTQLSVL.